Each of the 14 T cell receptor beta chains below was sequenced from the same sample in a study of post-analysis software for immune sequencing data (dated by TCRdb to the mid-2010s). Library preparation used PCR. Sequencing was performed on an Illumina HiSeq 2500. Unique molecular identifiers were incorporated into TCR beta cDNA libraries to reduce PCR and sequencing biases. TCRdb's own reprocessing of the public reads used fastp at Q25 and MiXCR and kept productive beta chains. Rows matching on CDR3 protein sequence are summarized as one entry with the most common DNA and genes. This sample lists 600,000 to 750,000 distinct CDR3 sequences; approximately 59% were detected once. The ten largest account for 11% of the sample. General conclusions and limits of the study: Patients showed significantly higher frequencies than controls for 4 or 5 TRBV segments, among them TRBV5-6, TRBV5-1 and TRBV20-1.

For these receptors, no antigen is known. Sequenced: blood. The receptors derive from a girl aged 2-10 years with multiple sclerosis.

The gene calls are TRBV4-2 and TRBJ1-2; 11 bases agree with TRBD1. CDR3 length equals 16 residues. The V gene end was trimmed by 4 bases and the J gene end by 4 bases; junction bases not matched to a gene: 8. Germline loops: CDR1 LGHNA, CDR2 YNFKEQ. The CDR3 loop reads CASSRGQGALSYGYTF. The CDR3 DNA sequence: TGTGCCAGCAGCCGTGGACAGGGGGCGCTGAGCTATGGCTACACCTTC.

The V gene is TRBV5-1, the J gene TRBJ2-7; 15 bases line up with TRBD2. V shed 6 bases, J shed 2 bases, and the junction held 12 bases outside the gene matches. Germline CDR1 reads SGHRS; CDR2 reads YFSETQ. CDR3 size: 18 residues. The CDR3 here is CASTPLKGLAGGTYEQYF. The CDR3 nucleotides are TGCGCCAGCACCCCCCTGAAGGGACTAGCGGGAGGAACCTACGAGCAGTACTTC.

This clonotype was seen more than once but under ten times. The CDR3, as DNA: TGCAGCGTGAATGGACAGGGGGAGACCCAGTACTTC. Translating it yields CSVNGQGETQYF. The V and J genes are TRBV29-1 and TRBJ2-5, with 9 bases that match TRBD1. J lost 5 bases, V lost 6 bases, and 4 bases had no gene match. The CDR3 sequence is 12 residues long. Germline V gives CDR1 SQVTM, CDR2 ANQGSEA.

This chain uses TRBV3-1 with TRBJ2-3; TRBD2 matches 11 bases. CDR1 is LGHDT, CDR2 YNNKEL, per germline (reference sequence). This CDR3 is built from 15 residues. V shed 3 bases, J shed 3 bases, and the junction held 2 bases outside the gene matches. The CDR3 DNA reads as TGTGCCAGCAGCCACAGACTAGCGGGAACAGATACGCAGTATTTT. Protein: CASSHRLAGTDTQYF.

V is TRBV7-2 and J is TRBJ2-5, with 10 positions matching TRBD1. The V and J ends lost 6 bases and 6 bases, in that order; junction bases with no gene match: 10. CDR1 is SGHTA and CDR2 is FQGNSA in the germline V gene. This CDR3 contains 15 residues. The CDR3 loop is CASRSSTGGLKTQYF. The CDR3 DNA reads TGTGCCAGCAGATCCTCGACAGGGGGCCTGAAGACCCAGTACTTC.

This clonotype has a single count. This chain connects TRBV6-2 or TRBV6-3 to TRBJ2-5; 9 bases agree with TRBD1. Germline CDR1 is MNHEY and CDR2 is SVGEGT. V lost 6 bases, J lost 4 bases, and 6 bases stayed unmatched. The CDR3 contains 14 residues. CDR3 nucleotide sequence: TGTGCCAGCAGCCCTCCGGGACAGGGAGAGACCCAGTACTTC. It yields the protein CASSPPGQGETQYF.

This clonotype occurred a few times. The chain couples TRBV9 to TRBJ2-3, with 7 positions matching TRBD2. Germline V gives CDR1 SGDLS, CDR2 YYNGEE. Germline trimming cut 0 bases from V and 6 bases from J; bases unmatched to any gene: 7. CDR3 size: 15 residues. This chain's CDR3 is CASSVEASGSDTQYF. CDR3 nucleotides: TGTGCCAGCAGCGTAGAGGCTAGCGGCAGTGATACGCAGTATTTT.

The rearrangement links TRBV12-3 or TRBV12-4 to TRBJ2-3; 8 bases are a match to TRBD2. The CDR3 is 11 residues long. Trimming cost V 4 bases and J 10 bases; bases outside gene matches: 1. CDR3 sequence (DNA): TGTGCCAGCAGTTCGGGACTAGCGCAGTATTTT. This gives the protein CASSSGLAQYF.

V gene TRBV20-1 combines with J gene TRBJ1-2; D is unresolved. The CDR3 loop spans 13 amino acids. V was pared by 6 bases and J by 1 base, with 12 bases between. In germline, CDR1 is DFQATT, CDR2 SNEGSKA (reference sequence). The CDR3 spells CSASLTVNYGYTF. DNA of the CDR3: TGCAGTGCAAGCCTAACCGTTAACTATGGCTACACCTTC.

This clonotype was counted a few times. The chain uses TRBV4-1 and TRBJ2-7; 7 bases map to TRBD2. Germline lookup yields CDR1 MGHRA and CDR2 YSYEKL. The V gene end was trimmed by 5 bases and the J gene end by 5 bases; junction bases not matched to a gene: 9. The CDR3 loop spans 14 amino acids. DNA for the CDR3: TGCGCCAGCAGCAAGACTAGCACGCCCCACGAGCAGTACTTC. It encodes CASSKTSTPHEQYF.

The table lists this clonotype with a few counts. This rearrangement joins TRBV7-8 to TRBJ2-5; D call uncertain. The germline V and J ends were trimmed by 3 bases and 4 bases, with 9 bases remaining between them. The CDR3 contains 13 residues. CDR1 SGHVS and CDR2 FQNEAQ come from the germline V gene. The CDR3 sequence: CASSLGRIETQYF. The CDR3 nucleotides are TGTGCCAGCAGCTTGGGTAGGATAGAGACCCAGTACTTC.

This chain links TRBV20-1 with TRBJ2-5; tentative D call: TRBD2 (5 bases). The J call is doubtful: the DNA matches TRBJ2-7 better. This CDR3 region has 12 residues. Germline V gene data show CDR1 as DFQATT and CDR2 as SNEGSKA (reference sequence). As DNA, the CDR3 is TGCAGTGCTAGAAACGAGGGTCGCGAGCAGTACTTC. This gives the protein CSARNEGREQYF.

The chain has TRBV20-1 and TRBJ2-7; possibly TRBD1 for D (7 bases). The germline V and J ends were trimmed by 2 bases and 7 bases, with 15 bases remaining between them. This CDR3 has 13 amino acids. CDR1 is DFQATT, CDR2 SNEGSKA, per germline (reference sequence). CDR3 nucleotides: TGCAGTGCTAGATCCGGGGGCAGGGGGGAGCAGTACTTC. It yields the protein CSARSGGRGEQYF.

The DNA for the CDR3 is TGCAGCGTTGGGCGAAGGGAAGAGACCCAGTACTTC. This gives the protein CSVGRREETQYF. V usage is TRBV29-1 and J usage is TRBJ2-5; no firm D call. The CDR3 totals 12 residues. Per germline, CDR1 SQVTM and CDR2 ANQGSEA. Deletions cut 4 bases from V and 3 bases from J, with 9 bases between.